These 16 T cell receptor beta chains share one sample of origin, sequenced in a study of blood T cell repertoires in COVID-19. The table came from immunoSEQ multiplex PCR; TCRdb's copy has only in-frame clones and leaves some out. Among under 250,000 clones listed, more than 75% were seen once. The sequenced sample consisted of PBMCs or T cells enriched from blood (not recorded which). The receptor set was obtained from a man aged 25-45 years with acute COVID-19.

This sequence joins TRBV6-6 and TRBJ1-6, with TRBD1 matching over 11 bases. The CDR3 length is 15 residues. In germline, CDR1 is MNHNY, CDR2 SVGAGI (reference sequence). The trim removed 7 bases at V and 9 bases at J, leaving 8 bases unmatched. CDR3 DNA sequence: TGTGCCAGCACCCGAGGACAGGGGGCATCTTCACCCCTCCACTTT. It translates to CASTRGQGASSPLHF.

The chain carries TRBV4-1 and TRBJ2-1, with no clear D. Germline V gene data show CDR1 as MGHRA and CDR2 as YSYEKL. The CDR3 has 16 amino acids. Trimming shortened V by 2 bases and J by 1 base, and 12 bases separated the two germline ends. CDR3 sequence: CASSQYYPGSYNEQFF. The CDR3 region has the DNA TGCGCCAGCAGCCAATACTACCCCGGGTCCTACAATGAGCAGTTCTTC.

In this sample, this clone turned up a few times. The rearrangement uses TRBV9 and TRBJ1-4; D ambiguous. The CDR3 has 15 amino acids. Deletions cut 0 bases from V and 1 base from J, with 7 bases between. Germline values: CDR1 SGDLS, CDR2 YYNGEE. CDR3 in amino acids: CASSVGPETNEKLFF. The CDR3 DNA sequence: TGTGCCAGCAGCGTAGGGCCTGAAACTAATGAAAAACTGTTTTTT.

As regards this clone: The limits of the CDR3 on the DNA are not certain, so only TCRdb's listed CDR3 is given. The chain uses TRBV12-5 and TRBJ1-4; TRBD1, as called in the table, went unchecked against the DNA. Germline values: CDR1 LGHNT, CDR2 FRNRAP. The CDR3 is 14 residues long, ends included. The CDR3 here is CASGFGEGVEKLFF.

In its sample, this clone was seen once. This chain links TRBV27 with TRBJ1-5; D is ambiguous. There are 15 residues in the CDR3. V gave up 6 bases and J gave up 0 bases, with 12 bases separating them. Germline CDR1 is MNHEY and CDR2 is SMNVEV (reference sequence). The CDR3 DNA is TGTGCCAGCAGCTGGGCCACAGATAGCAATCAGCCCCAGCATTTT. Residues: CASSWATDSNQPQHF.

This clone turned up a few times. The chain combines TRBV6-5 with TRBJ2-2; 9 positions agree with TRBD1. The germline gives CDR1 MNHEY, CDR2 SVGAGI. V lost 6 bases and J lost 6; bases outside the gene matches: 5. This CDR3 region has 14 residues. The CDR3 loop is CASRSQGAAGELFF. The CDR3 nucleotides are TGTGCCAGCAGATCACAGGGGGCGGCCGGGGAGCTGTTTTTT.

The chain links TRBV28 to TRBJ1-1; no clear D. CDR3 size: 13 residues. V was pared by 5 bases and J by 4 bases, with 11 bases between. Germline V gene sequence: CDR1 MDHEN, CDR2 SYDVKM. For the CDR3, the DNA is TGTGCCAGCAGTCCTCCAGGTCTCACTGAAGCTTTCTTT. Translated: CASSPPGLTEAFF.

This clone showed up just a few times. The chain links TRBV19 to TRBJ1-5; a weak D match, TRBD1 (6 bases). The V gene's germline CDR1 is LNHDA and CDR2 SQIVND (reference sequence). This CDR3 comprises 15 residues. Trimming left V 6 bases short and J 0 bases short, with 12 bases between. CDR3 bases: TGTGCCAGTAGCCTCAGGGGTTATAGCAATCAGCCCCAGCATTTT. Translation: CASSLRGYSNQPQHF.

V usage is TRBV7-9 and J usage is TRBJ1-4; no firm D call. This CDR3 has 13 residues. CDR1 and CDR2 (germline): SEHNR, FQNEAQ (reference sequence). V lost 5 bases and J 8 bases, leaving 12 bases between the germline ends. CDR3 in amino acids: CASSQNTREKLFF. The CDR3 bases are TGTGCCAGCAGCCAGAATACGAGGGAAAAACTGTTTTTT.

V and J are TRBV27 and TRBJ1-5, with a weak D call TRBD1 (5 bases). The CDR3 length is 13 residues. The ends were cut back, 8 bases at V and 3 bases at J, with 11 bases in the middle. CDR1 MNHEY and CDR2 SMNVEV come from the germline V gene (reference sequence). CDR3 region: CASAGKSNQPQHF. In DNA form, the CDR3 reads TGTGCCAGCGCAGGGAAATCCAATCAGCCCCAGCATTTT.

This chain uses TRBV5-5 with TRBJ1-2, with D possibly matching TRBD1 (5 bases). The germline V gene encodes CDR1 SGHKS and CDR2 YYEKEE (reference sequence). The CDR3 sequence is 18 residues long. The germline V and J ends were trimmed by 6 bases and 4 bases, with 28 bases remaining between them. CDR3 coding DNA: TGTGCCAGCAACCCTTTGGACAACCGGAGCCCTCTGCCCTATGGCTACACCTTC. Residues: CASNPLDNRSPLPYGYTF.

V usage is TRBV6-5 and J usage is TRBJ2-2; 8 bases line up with TRBD1. Losses at the gene ends were 6 bases for V and 4 bases for J; bases not matched to a gene: 4. CDR1 and CDR2 (germline): MNHEY, SVGAGI. The CDR3 runs 14 residues. CDR3 in amino acids: CASSYTGGTGELFF. The CDR3 DNA reads as TGTGCCAGCAGCTATACAGGGGGCACCGGGGAGCTGTTTTTT.

The V and J genes are TRBV4-1 and TRBJ1-5; D perhaps matches TRBD1 (5 bases). V was cut by 0 bases and J by 9 bases, with 15 bases left in between. The CDR3 consists of 15 residues. Germline CDR1 reads MGHRA; CDR2 reads YSYEKL. CDR3 nucleotide sequence: TGCGCCAGCAGCCAAGATTTAGAAAGGGACTGGCCCCAGCATTTT. Translation: CASSQDLERDWPQHF.

This clone showed up just a few times. The J gene is TRBJ1-3, the V gene TRBV6-1; TRBD1 is a possible D gene (5 bases). Trimming took 4 bases from V and 0 from J, leaving 16 bases between them. The CDR3 extends over 17 amino acids. Looked up from germline, CDR1 is MNHNS and CDR2 is SASEGT. The CDR3 spells CASSGAGTGTSGNTIYF. The CDR3 DNA reads as TGTGCCAGCAGTGGGGCCGGGACTGGTACCTCTGGAAACACCATATATTTT.

The gene calls are TRBV6-5 and TRBJ1-6; weak D call: TRBD1 (6 bases). Germline CDR1 is MNHEY and CDR2 is SVGAGI. The CDR3 has 14 residues. The germline V and J ends were trimmed by 6 bases and 4 bases, with 10 bases remaining between them. The CDR3 DNA follows: TGTGCCAGCAGCTTCAGGGGTTATAATTCACCCCTCCACTTT. Translating gives CASSFRGYNSPLHF.

J is TRBJ1-2 and V is TRBV29-1; 7 positions match TRBD1. The CDR3 spans 12 residues. Germline CDR1 reads SQVTM; CDR2 reads ANQGSEA. CDR3 nucleotides: TGCAGTTACTGGAGGGGGCCATATGGCTACACCTTC. This sequence encodes CSYWRGPYGYTF.